The 29 T cell receptor beta chains reported below all come from one sample, sequenced in a study of blood T cell repertoires in COVID-19. Produced via immunoSEQ multiplex PCR; TCRdb's table is partial and in-frame only. The sample includes roughly 250,000 clones, about 88% of them seen just once. The sample consisted of PBMCs or T cells enriched from blood (not recorded which). The receptors come from a woman aged 45 to 65 who had recovered from COVID-19.

The chain uses TRBV6-5 and TRBJ2-2, with D unresolved. Germline V gives CDR1 MNHEY, CDR2 SVGAGI. V dropped 6 bases and J dropped 0 bases, with 5 bases sitting between them. This CDR3 is 13 amino acids long. CDR3 protein: CASREANTGELFF. The CDR3 DNA sequence: TGTGCCAGCAGAGAGGCGAACACCGGGGAGCTGTTTTTT.

The rearrangement uses TRBV9 and TRBJ2-3, with TRBD2 as a possible D gene (5 bases). The germline CDR1 and CDR2 sequences are SGDLS and YYNGEE. The V gene lost 3 bases and the J gene lost 1 base, with 12 bases spanning the gap. This CDR3 comprises 15 residues. The chain's CDR3 is CASSAEVSGTDTQYF. The CDR3 bases are TGTGCCAGCAGCGCGGAGGTATCAGGCACAGATACGCAGTATTTT.

The chain employs TRBV5-1 and TRBJ2-1; D is uncertain. The ends were cut back, 1 base at V and 0 bases at J, with 5 bases in the middle. Germline CDR1 is SGHRS and CDR2 is YFSETQ. The CDR3 has 14 amino acids. The CDR3 nucleotides read TGCGCCAGCAGCTTGTCTTACTCCTACAATGAGCAGTTCTTC. Translated: CASSLSYSYNEQFF.

This rearrangement joins TRBV3-1 (or the pseudogene TRBV3-2) to TRBJ1-4, with D unclear. CDR1 is LGHDT and CDR2 is YNNKEL in the germline V gene (reference sequence). The CDR3 contains 13 residues. V gave up 2 bases and J gave up 8 bases, with 9 bases separating them. Here the CDR3 reads CASSQSRQEKLFF. CDR3 bases: TGTGCCAGCAGCCAAAGTCGACAAGAAAAACTGTTTTTT.

V gene TRBV4-1 combines with J gene TRBJ2-7; 8 bases are shared with TRBD1. With V trimmed by 3 bases and J by 2 bases, 9 bases remained unmatched. Looked up from germline, CDR1 is MGHRA and CDR2 is YSYEKL. CDR3 length: 16 amino acids. CDR3 nucleotides: TGCGCCAGCAGCCACCCCGGGGTGACAGGGGCCTACGAGCAGTACTTC. It yields the protein CASSHPGVTGAYEQYF.

V and J are TRBV5-1 and TRBJ1-1; 8 nucleotides align to TRBD1. Germline CDR1 and CDR2: SGHRS and YFSETQ. Trimming removed 4 bases from V and 2 bases from J; junction bases left unmatched: 7. This CDR3 is 15 amino acids long. CDR3 nucleotides: TGCGCCAGCAGCACAAGGACAGGGCTAAACACTGAAGCTTTCTTT. This encodes CASSTRTGLNTEAFF.

V gene TRBV5-6 combines with J gene TRBJ2-3; a possible D gene is TRBD2 (7 bases). CDR3 length: 15 residues. Germline CDR1 is SGHDT and CDR2 is YYEEEE. V lost 4 bases, J lost 1 base, and 13 bases lay in between. CDR3 sequence reads: CASSGGGSRTDTQYF. CDR3 DNA: TGTGCCAGCAGCGGCGGGGGCTCGCGCACAGATACGCAGTATTTT.

The chain recombines TRBV28 with TRBJ2-4, with D tentatively TRBD1 (6 bases). This CDR3 spans 15 amino acids. V lost 3 bases to trimming and J lost 6 bases, with 15 bases between them. The V gene's germline CDR1 is MDHEN and CDR2 SYDVKM. The CDR3: CASSFQGSRGNIQYF. CDR3 DNA: TGTGCCAGCAGTTTTCAGGGGTCGAGGGGAAACATTCAGTACTTC.

The J gene is TRBJ2-3, the V gene TRBV10-2; a possible D gene is TRBD2 (5 bases). Trimming removed 0 bases from V and 6 bases from J, with 13 bases in between. CDR3 length equals 15 residues. Per germline, CDR1 WSHSY and CDR2 SAAADI. The CDR3 bases are TGCGCCAGCAGTGAGTCTAGCCCCCGCGGGGATACGCAGTATTTT. Protein sequence: CASSESSPRGDTQYF.

The CDR3 DNA sequence: TGTGCCAGTAAAGTGCGGACTAGCGGGAGTGGCACCGGGGAGCTGTTTTTT. Its translation: CASKVRTSGSGTGELFF. V and J are TRBV19 and TRBJ2-2; 13 positions agree with TRBD2. CDR3 length: 17 residues. Germline CDR1 is LNHDA and CDR2 is SQIVND (reference sequence). V shed 7 bases, J shed 4 bases, and the junction held 9 bases outside the gene matches.

This clone was detected a few times. This chain uses TRBV6-1 with TRBJ1-2; 9 bases are a match to TRBD1. CDR3 size: 16 residues. Germline CDR1 and CDR2: MNHNS and SASEGT. Trimming removed 2 bases from V and 7 bases from J; junction bases left unmatched: 11. CDR3 residues: CASSEKAWTGVVGYTF. The CDR3 coding sequence is TGTGCCAGCAGTGAAAAGGCGTGGACAGGGGTTGTTGGCTACACCTTC.

The chain is built from TRBV2 and TRBJ2-1, with 8 bases matching TRBD2. CDR3 length: 13 amino acids. V trimming: 10 bases; J trimming: 5 bases; junction bases outside the gene matches: 7. The germline gives CDR1 SNHLY, CDR2 FYNNEI. CDR3: CANQRELDNEQFF. DNA of the CDR3: TGTGCCAACCAGCGGGAGCTAGACAATGAGCAGTTCTTC.

This clone was seen a single time. The V call is TRBV18, the J call TRBJ2-1; TRBD2 might be the D (6 bases). CDR3 length: 13 residues. V dropped 1 base and J dropped 5 bases, with 6 bases sitting between them. Germline V gene data show CDR1 as KGHSH and CDR2 as LQKENI. CDR3 bases: TGTGCCAGCTCACCACTAGCGGACAATGAGCAGTTCTTC. Its translation: CASSPLADNEQFF.

The chain recombines TRBV7-3 with TRBJ1-2; D gene ambiguous. V was pared by 5 bases and J by 2 bases, with 12 bases between. Germline CDR1 is SGHTA and CDR2 is FQGTGA. This CDR3 comprises 14 residues. This chain's CDR3 is CASSPTPGNYGYTF. The CDR3 coding sequence is TGTGCCAGCAGCCCAACACCAGGCAACTATGGCTACACCTTC.

The chain combines TRBV29-1 with TRBJ1-1, with D possibly TRBD1 on 6 matching bases. Germline CDR1 and CDR2: SQVTM and ANQGSEA. Trimming left V 7 bases short and J 0 bases short, with 12 bases between. CDR3 size: 13 residues. CDR3 in DNA: TGCAGCGCTGTGGACAGTCTGAACACTGAAGCTTTCTTT. This encodes CSAVDSLNTEAFF.

The V and J genes are TRBV27 and TRBJ2-7, with a weak D call TRBD1 (5 bases). Germline V gene lookup returns CDR1 MNHEY and CDR2 SMNVEV (reference sequence). The V and J ends lost 2 bases and 2 bases respectively, with 7 bases between them. The CDR3 spans 13 residues. DNA for the CDR3: TGTGCCAGCAGTTTAAGGGGCCCCTACGAGCAGTACTTC. Its translation is CASSLRGPYEQYF.

CDR3 DNA sequence: TGTGCCAGCAGCTTAGGGGGTTTCGGGGAGACCCAGTACTTC. Residues: CASSLGGFGETQYF. The chain couples TRBV5-4 to TRBJ2-5; a possible D gene is TRBD1 (6 bases). The V gene lost 2 bases and the J gene lost 5 bases, with 13 bases spanning the gap. The CDR3 runs to 14 residues. From germline, CDR1 is SGHNT and CDR2 YYREEE (reference sequence).

CDR3 amino acids: CASSFFHSGQGARGYTF. CDR3 in DNA: TGTGCCAGCAGTTTCTTCCACTCCGGACAGGGGGCGAGGGGCTACACCTTC. The V call is TRBV28, the J call TRBJ1-2, with 11 bases that match TRBD1. Germline V gives CDR1 MDHEN, CDR2 SYDVKM. This CDR3 comprises 17 residues. After removal of 3 bases from V and 8 bases from J, the junction contained 14 bases not matched to a gene.

The V call is TRBV4-2, the J call TRBJ2-3; TRBD2 matches 8 bases. The V segment lost 2 bases and the J segment 3 bases; nucleotides outside the gene matches: 4. Per germline, CDR1 LGHNA and CDR2 YNFKEQ. The CDR3 is 15 residues long. The CDR3 nucleotides are TGTGCCAGCAGCCAAACGGGAGGGCCAACAGATACGCAGTATTTT. Amino acids: CASSQTGGPTDTQYF.

The J gene is TRBJ1-5, the V gene TRBV7-8; the D gene is possibly TRBD1 (6 bases). The CDR3 extends over 17 amino acids. Germline V CDR1 and CDR2: SGHVS, FQNEAQ. The V and J ends lost 1 base and 2 bases respectively, with 15 bases between them. For the CDR3, the DNA is TGTGCCAGCAGCTTAGAGTACAGGGTGGAGGGCAATCAGCCCCAGCATTTT. Its translation is CASSLEYRVEGNQPQHF.

The chain links TRBV27 to TRBJ2-3; D is possibly TRBD2 (6 bases). This CDR3 is built from 15 residues. Per germline, CDR1 MNHEY and CDR2 SMNVEV (reference sequence). V dropped 4 bases and J dropped 0 bases, with 11 bases sitting between them. CDR3 sequence: CASSWALASTDTQYF. The CDR3 region has the DNA TGTGCCAGCAGTTGGGCTCTAGCGAGCACAGATACGCAGTATTTT.

This clone turned up a few times. V usage is TRBV14 and J usage is TRBJ1-1, with D unclear. Germline assignment: CDR1 SGHDN and CDR2 FVKESK. The CDR3 loop spans 15 amino acids. Trimming took off 4 bases at V and 0 bases at J, with 12 bases between the two ends. The CDR3 DNA reads as TGTGCCAGCAGCCCCGATAAGCGGTTGAACACTGAAGCTTTCTTT. Protein: CASSPDKRLNTEAFF.

The count of this clone is one. The chain combines TRBV9 with TRBJ2-1; 7 nucleotides match TRBD2. The junction had 3 bases not matched to a gene; V was cut back by 4 bases and J by 5 bases. Germline-derived CDR1 and CDR2 are SGDLS and YYNGEE. CDR3 length: 13 amino acids. DNA of the CDR3: TGTGCCAGCAGCACCCTAGCGGACAATGAGCAGTTCTTC. Its protein is CASSTLADNEQFF.

The genes are TRBV5-1 and TRBJ2-2; perhaps TRBD2 as D (6 bases). This CDR3 spans 15 amino acids. Germline V lookup: CDR1 SGHRS, CDR2 YFSETQ. Trimming cost V 1 base and J 1 base, with 8 bases left between them. The CDR3 protein is CASSLSSGNTGELFF. CDR3 nucleotides: TGCGCCAGCAGCTTGAGTAGCGGGAACACCGGGGAGCTGTTTTTT.

The chain uses TRBV18 and TRBJ2-7; 10 bases are shared with TRBD1. CDR1 and CDR2 from the germline V gene are KGHSH and LQKENI. The CDR3 length is 12 residues. V lost 3 bases to trimming and J lost 12 bases; unmatched junction nucleotides: 5. As DNA, the CDR3 is TGTGCCAGCTCACCTGAGGGACAGGGGTTGTACTTC. This encodes CASSPEGQGLYF. Full variable domain (rest looked up from reference TRBV18 and TRBJ2-7): NAGVMQNPRHLVRRRGQEARLRCSPMKGHSHVYWYRQLPEEGLKFMVYLQKENIIDESGMPKERFSAEFPKEGPSILRIQQVVRGDSAAYFCASSPEGQGLYFGPGTRLTVT.

This clone was detected only once. The chain couples TRBV5-1 to TRBJ2-2; 12 bases align to TRBD2. This CDR3 has 18 amino acids. The V segment lost 4 bases and the J segment 7 bases; nucleotides outside the gene matches: 14. Germline lookup yields CDR1 SGHRS and CDR2 YFSETQ. The CDR3 bases are TGCGCCAGCAGCAGCCCTGTGACTAGCGGGAGTGCCCGCGGGGAGCTGTTTTTT. Its translation: CASSSPVTSGSARGELFF.

This chain uses TRBV7-2 with TRBJ2-2, with 10 bases identical to TRBD2. The CDR3 spans 14 residues. The trim removed 5 bases at V and 5 bases at J, leaving 2 bases unmatched. From germline, CDR1 is SGHTA and CDR2 FQGNSA. CDR3 sequence: CASSKGLATGELFF. The CDR3 DNA is TGTGCCAGCAGCAAGGGACTAGCGACCGGGGAGCTGTTTTTT.

This chain connects TRBV28 to TRBJ1-2; D not certain. V lost 4 bases to trimming and J lost 7 bases, with 10 bases between them. CDR1 is MDHEN and CDR2 is SYDVKM in the germline V gene. The CDR3 sequence is 12 residues long. The CDR3 coding sequence is TGTGCCAGCAGTTCCCGCGTCCGTGGCTACACCTTC. It codes for CASSSRVRGYTF.

This chain uses TRBV5-1 with TRBJ2-1, with D tentatively TRBD2 (5 bases). Germline-derived CDR1 and CDR2 are SGHRS and YFSETQ. Between the trimmed V and J ends, which lost 3 bases and 5 bases, there was a span of 9 bases. The CDR3 length is 13 residues. CDR3 bases: TGCGCCAGCAGCTATGGACTGAACAATGAGCAGTTCTTC. This sequence encodes CASSYGLNNEQFF.